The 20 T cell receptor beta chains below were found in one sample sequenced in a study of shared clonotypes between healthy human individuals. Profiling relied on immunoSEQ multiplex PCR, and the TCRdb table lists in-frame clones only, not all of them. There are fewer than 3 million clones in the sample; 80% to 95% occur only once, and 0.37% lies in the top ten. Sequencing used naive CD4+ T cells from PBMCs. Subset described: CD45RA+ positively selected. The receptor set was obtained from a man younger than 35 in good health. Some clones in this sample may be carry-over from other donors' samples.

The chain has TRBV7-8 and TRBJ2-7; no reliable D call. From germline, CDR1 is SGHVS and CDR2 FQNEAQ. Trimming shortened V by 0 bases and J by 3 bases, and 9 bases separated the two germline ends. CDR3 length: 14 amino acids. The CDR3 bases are TGTGCCAGCAGCTTAGCGCTACAGATCTACGAGCAGTACTTC. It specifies CASSLALQIYEQYF.

CDR3 coding DNA: TGCAGTGCGCTCCAATCATGGACCCAGTACTTC. Residues: CSALQSWTQYF. The chain is built from TRBV20-1 and TRBJ2-5; D uncertain. Trimming shortened V by 6 bases and J by 7 bases, and 12 bases separated the two germline ends. This CDR3 comprises 11 residues. Per germline, CDR1 DFQATT and CDR2 SNEGSKA (reference sequence).

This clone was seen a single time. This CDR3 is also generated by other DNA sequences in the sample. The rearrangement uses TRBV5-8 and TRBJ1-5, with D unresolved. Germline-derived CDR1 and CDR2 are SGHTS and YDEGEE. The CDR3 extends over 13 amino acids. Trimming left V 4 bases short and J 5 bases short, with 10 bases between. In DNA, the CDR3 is TGTGCCAGCAGCCCCCCCGGGTATCAGCCCCAGCATTTT. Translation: CASSPPGYQPQHF.

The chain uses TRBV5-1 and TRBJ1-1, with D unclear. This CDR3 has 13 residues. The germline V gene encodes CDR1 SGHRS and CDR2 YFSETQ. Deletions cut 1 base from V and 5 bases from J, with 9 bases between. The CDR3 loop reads CASSLLEETEAFF. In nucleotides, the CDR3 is TGCGCCAGCAGCTTGCTGGAGGAGACTGAAGCTTTCTTT.

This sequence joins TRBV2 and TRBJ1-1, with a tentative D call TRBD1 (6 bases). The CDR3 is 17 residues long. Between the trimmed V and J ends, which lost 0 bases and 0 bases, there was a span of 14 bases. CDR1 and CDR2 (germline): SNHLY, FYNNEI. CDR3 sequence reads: CASSEAGGQTMNTEAFF. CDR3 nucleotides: TGTGCCAGCAGTGAAGCCGGCGGACAGACCATGAACACTGAAGCTTTCTTT. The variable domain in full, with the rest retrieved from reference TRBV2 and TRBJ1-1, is EPEVTQTPSHQVTQMGQEVILRCVPISNHLYFYWYRQILGQKVEFLVSFYNNEISEKSEIFDDQFSVERPDGSNFTLKIRSTKLEDSAMYFCASSEAGGQTMNTEAFFGQGTRLTVV.

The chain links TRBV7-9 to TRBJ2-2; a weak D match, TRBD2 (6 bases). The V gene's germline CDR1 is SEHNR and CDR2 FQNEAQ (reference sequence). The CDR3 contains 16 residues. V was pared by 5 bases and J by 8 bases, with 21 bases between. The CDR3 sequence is CASSLRPGDVVGELFF. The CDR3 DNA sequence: TGTGCCAGCAGCCTGCGCCCGGGAGACGTAGTGGGGGAGCTGTTTTTT. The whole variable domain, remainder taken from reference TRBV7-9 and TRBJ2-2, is DTGVSQNPRHKITKRGQNVTFRCDPISEHNRLYWYRQTLGQGPEFLTYFQNEAQLEKSRLLSDRFSAERPKGSFSTLEIQRTEQGDSAMYLCASSLRPGDVVGELFFGEGSRLTVL.

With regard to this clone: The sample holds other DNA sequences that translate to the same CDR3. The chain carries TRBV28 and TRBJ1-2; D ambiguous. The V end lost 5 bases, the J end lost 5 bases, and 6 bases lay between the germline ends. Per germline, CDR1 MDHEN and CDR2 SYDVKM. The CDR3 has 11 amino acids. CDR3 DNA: TGTGCCAGCAGTCCTACTTATGGCTACACCTTC. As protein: CASSPTYGYTF.

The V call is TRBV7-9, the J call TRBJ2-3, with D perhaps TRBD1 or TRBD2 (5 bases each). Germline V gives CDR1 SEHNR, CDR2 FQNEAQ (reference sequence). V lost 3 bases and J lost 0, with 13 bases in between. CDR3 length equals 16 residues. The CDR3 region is CASSFFSWGSTDTQYF. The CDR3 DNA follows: TGTGCCAGCAGCTTTTTTTCGTGGGGGAGCACAGATACGCAGTATTTT.

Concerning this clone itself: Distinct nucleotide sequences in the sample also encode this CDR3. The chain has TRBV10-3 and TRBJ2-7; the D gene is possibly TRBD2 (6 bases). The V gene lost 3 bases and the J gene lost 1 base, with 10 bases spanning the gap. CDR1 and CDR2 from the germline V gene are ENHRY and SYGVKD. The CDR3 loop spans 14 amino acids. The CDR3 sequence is CAISDVRGSYEQYF. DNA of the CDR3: TGTGCCATCAGTGATGTTCGGGGGTCCTACGAGCAGTACTTC.

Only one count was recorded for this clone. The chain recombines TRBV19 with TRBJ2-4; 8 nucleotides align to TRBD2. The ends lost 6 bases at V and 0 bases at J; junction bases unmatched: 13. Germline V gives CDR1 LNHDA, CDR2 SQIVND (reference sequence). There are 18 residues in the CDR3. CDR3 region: CASRPAAGGTLAKNIQYF. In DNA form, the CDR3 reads TGTGCCAGTAGGCCCGCGGCGGGAGGAACTCTAGCCAAAAACATTCAGTACTTC.

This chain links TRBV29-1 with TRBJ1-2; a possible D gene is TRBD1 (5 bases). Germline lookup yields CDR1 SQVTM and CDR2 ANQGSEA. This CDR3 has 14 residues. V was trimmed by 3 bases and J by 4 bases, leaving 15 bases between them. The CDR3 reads CSVDSSRQSYGYTF. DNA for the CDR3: TGCAGCGTTGATAGTTCCCGACAGAGCTATGGCTACACCTTC.

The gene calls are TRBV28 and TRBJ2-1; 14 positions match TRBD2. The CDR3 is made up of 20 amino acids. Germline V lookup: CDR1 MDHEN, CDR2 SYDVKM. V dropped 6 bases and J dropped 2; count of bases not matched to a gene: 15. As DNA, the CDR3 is TGTGCCAGCAGCTCTACGAGCCCTGGACTAGCGGGAGGACCCTACAATGAGCAGTTCTTC. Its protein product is CASSSTSPGLAGGPYNEQFF.

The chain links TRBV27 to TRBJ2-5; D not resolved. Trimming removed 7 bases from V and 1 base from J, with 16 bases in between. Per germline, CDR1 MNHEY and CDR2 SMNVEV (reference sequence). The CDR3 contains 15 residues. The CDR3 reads CASITWRPSQETQYF. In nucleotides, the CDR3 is TGTGCCAGCATAACATGGCGGCCCTCCCAAGAGACCCAGTACTTC.

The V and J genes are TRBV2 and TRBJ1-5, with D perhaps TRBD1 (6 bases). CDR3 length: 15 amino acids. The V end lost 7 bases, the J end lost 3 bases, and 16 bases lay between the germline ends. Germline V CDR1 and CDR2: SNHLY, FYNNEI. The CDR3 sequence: CASTMGGANNQPQHF. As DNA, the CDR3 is TGTGCCAGCACCATGGGGGGGGCTAACAATCAGCCCCAGCATTTT.

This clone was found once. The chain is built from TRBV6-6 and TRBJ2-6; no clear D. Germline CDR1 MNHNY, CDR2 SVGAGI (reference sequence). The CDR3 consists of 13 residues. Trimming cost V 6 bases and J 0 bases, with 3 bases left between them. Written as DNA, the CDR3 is TGTGCCAGCAGGAGCTCTGGGGCCAACGTCCTGACTTTC. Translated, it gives CASRSSGANVLTF.

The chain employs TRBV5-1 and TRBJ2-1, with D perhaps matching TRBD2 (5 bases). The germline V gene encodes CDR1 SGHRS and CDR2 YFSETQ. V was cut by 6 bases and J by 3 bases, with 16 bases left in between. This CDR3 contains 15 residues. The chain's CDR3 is CASKGTGFYYNEQFF. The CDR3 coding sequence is TGCGCCAGCAAGGGTACGGGGTTCTACTACAATGAGCAGTTCTTC.

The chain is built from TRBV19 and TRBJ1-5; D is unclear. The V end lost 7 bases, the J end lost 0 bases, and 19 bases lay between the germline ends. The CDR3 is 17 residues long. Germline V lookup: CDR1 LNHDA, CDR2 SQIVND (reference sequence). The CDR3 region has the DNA TGTGCCAGTACCCGAACCTCACAGAGAAATAGCAATCAGCCCCAGCATTTT. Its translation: CASTRTSQRNSNQPQHF.

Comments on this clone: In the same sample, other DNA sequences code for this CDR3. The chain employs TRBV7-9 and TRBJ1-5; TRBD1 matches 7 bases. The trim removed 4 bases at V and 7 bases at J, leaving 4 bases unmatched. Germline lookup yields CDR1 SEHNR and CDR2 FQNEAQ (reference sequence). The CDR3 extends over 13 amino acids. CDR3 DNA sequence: TGTGCCAGCAGCTCTCAGGGGGACCAGCCCCAGCATTTT. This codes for CASSSQGDQPQHF.

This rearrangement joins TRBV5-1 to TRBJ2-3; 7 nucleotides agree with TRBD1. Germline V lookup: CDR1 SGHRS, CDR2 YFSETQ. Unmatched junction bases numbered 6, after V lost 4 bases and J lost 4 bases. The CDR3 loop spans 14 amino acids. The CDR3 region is CASSEGTAPDTQYF. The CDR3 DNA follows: TGCGCCAGCAGCGAGGGGACAGCCCCAGATACGCAGTATTTT.

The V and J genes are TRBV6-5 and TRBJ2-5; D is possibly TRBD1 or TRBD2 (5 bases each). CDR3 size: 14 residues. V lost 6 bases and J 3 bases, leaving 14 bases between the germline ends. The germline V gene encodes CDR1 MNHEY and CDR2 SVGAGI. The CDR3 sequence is CASSLLRGEETQYF. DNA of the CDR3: TGTGCCAGCAGCCTACTGAGGGGAGAAGAGACCCAGTACTTC.